This record looks at one T cell receptor (beta chain) sequence and its context. The CDR3 totals 15 residues. V lost 4 bases to trimming and J lost 1 base, with 12 bases between them. Germline V CDR1 and CDR2: MGHDK, SYGVNS. These data come from a study of blood T cells in healthy people across ages. Together with a sample-barcoded 5' primer, a J-beta primer mix was included in a second PCR lasting about 6 to 11 cycles. Tagging of each cDNA molecule was performed by a template-switch adaptor with 12 random nucleotides. In TCRdb, the 5' RACE reads were re-called with MiXCR into one record per CDR3 protein. The sample holds about 1.4 million distinct CDR3 sequences, around 59% seen once.

The chain is built from TRBV25-1 and TRBJ2-3; tentatively, D is TRBD2 (6 bases). Sequencing was carried out using blood. This TCR derives from a man between 18 and 29 years old in good health. This chain's CDR3 is CASSARGWGTDTQYF. The CDR3 DNA sequence: TGTGCCAGCAGTGCGCGGGGTTGGGGCACAGATACGCAGTATTTT.